This T cell receptor (beta chain) was identified in a study of identical twins. This clonotype was observed at least ten times. The antigen is unknown. Each CDR3 protein is one row after TCRdb ran MiXCR on the 5' RACE reads. In the table there are hundreds of thousands of distinct CDR3 sequences, less than 7% of which are singletons. This CDR3 region has 14 residues. Germline CDR1 is MDHEN and CDR2 is SYDVKM. V was pared by 3 bases and J by 0 bases, with 6 bases between. Study-wide results and caveats: Abundant beta clonotypes from cord blood bore fewer insertions; memory repertoires lacked this pattern. Twin pairs' shared out-of-frame alpha sequences were enriched in low generation probability.

This TCR derives from a man aged 18 to 35 in good health. The genes are TRBV28 and TRBJ2-1; the D is unclear. Sequencing used naive T cells sorted from blood. CDR3 bases: TGTGCCAGCAGTTTTGCTACCTCCTACAATGAGCAGTTCTTC. This translates into CASSFATSYNEQFF.